A selection of T cell receptor beta chains follows, all from one sample in a study of metastatic and nonmetastatic thyroid tumors. With MiXCR, TCRdb called clones anew from the PCR reads. The sample comprises fewer than 50,000 clones, 25% to 35% of which are singletons, and more than 8% rests with the top ten. The sequencing sample was made of blood. These receptors all come from a male donor with papillary thyroid cancer or a benign thyroid nodule (not recorded which). Some clones in this sample may be carry-over from other donors' samples. Both conserved end residues are part of each CDR3. A D gene is named only where the DNA matches it firmly. Clone sizes are given selectively: once, few, many, or a class where the clone is expanded.

>TRBJ1-1|.|many|TRBV20-1
CSAGRLTGMNTEAFF
TGCAGTGCTGGCCGTTTAACAGGGATGAACACTGAAGCTTTCTTT
>TRBJ1-6|TRBD1|.|TRBV6-1
CASSPRDRVGSPLHF
TGTGCCAGCAGTCCCCGGGACAGGGTGGGATCACCCCTCCACTTT
>TRBJ2-7|.|many|TRBV12-3/TRBV12-4
CASSFGAEQYF
TGTGCCAGCAGTTTTGGGGCCGAGCAGTACTTC
>TRBJ2-5|TRBD2|many|TRBV12-3/TRBV12-4
CASSLGLAQETQYF
TGTGCCAGCAGTTTGGGACTAGCCCAAGAGACCCAGTACTTC
>TRBJ1-1|.|many|TRBV19
CASSITDTGSEAFF
TGTGCCAGTAGTATTACGGACACAGGGTCTGAAGCTTTCTTT
>TRBJ2-1|.|once|TRBV4-1
CASSLLGPKSYNEQFF
TGCGCCAGCAGCTTACTAGGGCCTAAATCTTACAATGAGCAGTTCTTC
>TRBJ2-2|TRBD1|many|TRBV24-1
CATSPTQGAGGELFF
TGTGCCACCAGCCCCACACAGGGGGCCGGCGGGGAGCTGTTTTTT
>TRBJ2-5|.|.|TRBV20-1
CSARDWRGQRKTQYF
TGCAGTGCTAGAGATTGGCGGGGACAGCGAAAGACACAGTACTTC
>TRBJ2-1|TRBD2|many|TRBV19
CASSSTSGRFNEQFF
TGTGCCAGTAGTTCGACTAGCGGGAGGTTCAATGAGCAGTTCTTC
>TRBJ2-1|TRBD1|many|TRBV5-1
CASSPHRTGVNEQFF
TGCGCCAGCAGCCCGCATCGGACAGGGGTCAATGAGCAGTTCTTC
>TRBJ2-6|TRBD1|.|TRBV20-1
CSARQGGSGANVLTF
TGCAGTGCCAGACAGGGGGGATCTGGGGCCAACGTCCTGACTTTC
>TRBJ1-6|TRBD1|medium-sized|TRBV5-1
CASSPTRDRSSYNSPLHF
TGCGCCAGCAGCCCCACCCGGGACAGAAGCTCCTATAATTCACCCCTCCACTTT
>TRBJ2-3|TRBD1|many|TRBV30
CAWSGTGVDTQYF
TGTGCCTGGAGTGGGACAGGGGTAGATACGCAGTATTTT
>TRBJ2-7|TRBD1|.|TRBV27
CASSLFFSGTGALYEQYF
TGTGCCAGCAGTTTATTTTTCAGTGGGACAGGTGCCTTGTACGAGCAGTACTTC
>TRBJ2-1|.|few|TRBV28
CTSSPPWPERQFF
TGTACCAGCAGCCCGCCGTGGCCAGAGAGGCAGTTCTTC
>TRBJ2-7|TRBD1|few|TRBV27
CASSVGQGNSYEQYF
TGTGCCAGCAGTGTCGGACAGGGCAACTCCTACGAGCAGTACTTC
>TRBJ2-3|.|.|TRBV6-5
CASSYSKKDTQYF
TGTGCCAGCAGTTACTCAAAGAAGGATACGCAGTATTTT
>TRBJ2-7|.|.|TRBV20-1
CSAKSEWPYEQYF
TGCAGTGCAAAATCGGAGTGGCCCTACGAGCAGTACTTC
>TRBJ2-1|.|many|TRBV7-3
CASSLSSGQVGDEQFF
TGTGCCAGCAGCTTAAGTTCAGGGCAGGTAGGCGATGAGCAGTTCTTC
>TRBJ2-2|TRBD2|.|TRBV18
CASSPGLAGNTGELFF
TGTGCCAGCTCACCCGGACTAGCGGGGAACACCGGGGAGCTGTTTTTT
>TRBJ2-3|.|.|TRBV20-1
CSARGAGIESTDTQYF
TGCAGTGCTAGGGGGGCAGGGATAGAGAGTACAGATACGCAGTATTTT
>TRBJ2-6|.|.|TRBV9
CASSVSAGSHSGANVLTF
TGTGCCAGCAGCGTATCGGCAGGGTCCCACTCTGGGGCCAACGTCCTGACTTTC
>TRBJ1-5|TRBD1|.|TRBV28
CASSLRQGRSNQPQHF
TGTGCCAGCAGTTTACGACAGGGGAGGAGCAATCAGCCCCAGCATTTT
>TRBJ2-5|TRBD2|.|TRBV12-3/TRBV12-4
CASSPGGAFGYTQYF
TGTGCCAGCAGCCCGGGGGGGGCTTTTGGATATACCCAGTACTTC
>TRBJ1-5|.|many|TRBV12-3/TRBV12-4
CASSLIFPGDQPQHF
TGTGCCAGCAGTCTAATTTTTCCGGGGGATCAGCCCCAGCATTTT
>TRBJ2-7|.|.|TRBV5-1
CASSLGVAAYEQYF
TGCGCCAGTAGCTTGGGTGTGGCAGCCTACGAGCAGTACTTC
>TRBJ1-5|.|.|TRBV24-1
CPTSDPDQPHHF
TGTCCCACCAGTGACCCAGATCAGCCCCATCATTTT